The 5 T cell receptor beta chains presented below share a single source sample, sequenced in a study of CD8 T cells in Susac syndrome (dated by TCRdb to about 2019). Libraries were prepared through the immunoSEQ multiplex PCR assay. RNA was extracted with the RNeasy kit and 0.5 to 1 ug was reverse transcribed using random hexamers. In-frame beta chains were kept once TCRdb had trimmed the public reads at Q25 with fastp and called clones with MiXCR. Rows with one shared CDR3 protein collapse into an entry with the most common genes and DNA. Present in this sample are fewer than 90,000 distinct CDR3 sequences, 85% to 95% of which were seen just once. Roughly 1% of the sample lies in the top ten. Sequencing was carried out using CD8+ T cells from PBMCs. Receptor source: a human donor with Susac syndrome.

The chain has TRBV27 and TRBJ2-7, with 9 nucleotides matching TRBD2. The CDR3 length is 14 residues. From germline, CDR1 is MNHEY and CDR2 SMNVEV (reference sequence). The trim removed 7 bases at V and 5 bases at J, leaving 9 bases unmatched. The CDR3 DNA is TGTGCCAGCACCGTAGCGGGAGAGGGGCACGAGCAGTACTTC. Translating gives CASTVAGEGHEQYF.

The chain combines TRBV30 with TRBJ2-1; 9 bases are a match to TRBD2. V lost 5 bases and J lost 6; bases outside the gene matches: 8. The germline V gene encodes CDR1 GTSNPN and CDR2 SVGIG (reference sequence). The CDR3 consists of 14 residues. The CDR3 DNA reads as TGTGCCTGGGCCACTAGCGGGTCCCTCAATGAGCAGTTCTTC. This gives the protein CAWATSGSLNEQFF.

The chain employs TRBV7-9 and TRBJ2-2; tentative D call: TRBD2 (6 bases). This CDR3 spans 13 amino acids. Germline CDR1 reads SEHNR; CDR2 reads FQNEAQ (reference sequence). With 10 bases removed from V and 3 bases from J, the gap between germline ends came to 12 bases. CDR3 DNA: TGTGCCACCCAAAAGCGGGACACCGGGGAGCTGTTTTTT. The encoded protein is CATQKRDTGELFF.

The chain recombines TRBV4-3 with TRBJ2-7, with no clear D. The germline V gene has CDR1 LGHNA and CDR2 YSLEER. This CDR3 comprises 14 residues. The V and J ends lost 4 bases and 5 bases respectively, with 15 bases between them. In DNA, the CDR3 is TGCGCCAGCAGCCGAAGATCGGATTCAAACGAGCAGTACTTC. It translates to CASSRRSDSNEQYF.

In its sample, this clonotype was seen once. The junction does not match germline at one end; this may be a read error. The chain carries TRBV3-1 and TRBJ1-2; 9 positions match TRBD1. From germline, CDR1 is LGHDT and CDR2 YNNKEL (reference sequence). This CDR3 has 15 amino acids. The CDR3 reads CAAAQGASGVYGYTF. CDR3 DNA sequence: TGCGCCGCGGCACAGGGGGCCTCCGGGGTTTATGGCTACACCTTC.